This T cell receptor beta chain was obtained from a study of cytomegalovirus exposure and HLA in healthy donors. Study-level points and caveats: Fewer N-insertions than the 666-donor mean were reportedly shown by an Asian-associated ancestry cluster in a later analysis. Later analysis revealed greater clonal expansion in HLA-associated TCR beta chains than in equally common others. Earlier results showed most TCR beta V segments being productive about 90% or about 30% of the time.

Primers for the PCR totalled 60 Vbeta and 13 Jbeta. Only in-frame clones appear in the TCRdb table, and some are missing; sequencing was by immunoSEQ multiplex PCR. The repertoire includes about 190,000 clones, over 70% of them detected once, and around 2% sits in the top ten. Whereas donors were nominally healthy upon sampling, unrecorded immune exposures were probable. In the case of this clone: Its matching antigen is unknown.

The ends lost 5 bases at V and 6 bases at J; junction bases unmatched: 0. This CDR3 is built from 11 residues. The germline V gene has CDR1 GTSNPN and CDR2 SVGIG (reference sequence). The clonotype was recovered from a woman between 18 and 30 years old in good health and CMV-seropositive. The source material was PBMCs. The chain carries TRBV30 and TRBJ1-1; 10 bases fit TRBD1. The DNA of the CDR3 is TGTGCCTGGGGACAGGGGGCTGAAGCTTTCTTT. It is translated as CAWGQGAEAFF.